These 20 T cell receptor beta chains were all obtained from the same sample, sequenced in a study of T cell changes during pregnancy in multiple sclerosis. The data were produced by immunoSEQ multiplex PCR, yet TCRdb's version contains in-frame clones alone and is incomplete. The sample has approximately 40,000 clones, roughly 90% seen once; the top ten hold 0.7%. This specimen consisted of CD4+ T cells from peripheral blood mononuclear cells, obtained before pregnancy. The receptor set was obtained from a female donor with multiple sclerosis, enrolled in a pregnancy study.

The rearrangement links TRBV2 to TRBJ1-6; 9 bases are shared with TRBD1. CDR1 is SNHLY and CDR2 is FYNNEI in the germline V gene. V lost 6 bases, J lost 3 bases, and 6 bases stayed unmatched. The CDR3 spans 16 residues. CDR3 coding DNA: TGTGCCAGCAGGGATACGACAGGGGGCTATAATTCACCCCTCCACTTT. Protein: CASRDTTGGYNSPLHF. Drawing the rest from reference TRBV2 and TRBJ1-6, the complete variable domain is EPEVTQTPSHQVTQMGQEVILRCVPISNHLYFYWYRQILGQKVEFLVSFYNNEISEKSEIFDDQFSVERPDGSNFTLKIRSTKLEDSAMYFCASRDTTGGYNSPLHFGNGTRLTVT.

This chain joins TRBV5-1 and TRBJ2-1; 7 bases agree with TRBD1. There are 13 residues in the CDR3. Germline CDR1 reads SGHRS; CDR2 reads YFSETQ. The ends lost 5 bases at V and 7 bases at J; junction bases unmatched: 6. The CDR3 protein is CASSLQGWNEQFF. The CDR3 DNA reads TGCGCCAGCAGTCTACAGGGGTGGAATGAGCAGTTCTTC.

V and J are TRBV2 and TRBJ1-1; D unclear. Trimming took 2 bases from V and 8 from J, leaving 9 bases between them. The germline V gene has CDR1 SNHLY and CDR2 FYNNEI. The CDR3 is 12 amino acids. CDR3 DNA: TGTGCCAGCAGTGAAAGATTAGTCGAAGCTTTCTTT. This encodes CASSERLVEAFF.

The V and J genes are TRBV7-8 and TRBJ2-2; the D is unclear. Trimming pared 5 bases from V and 4 bases from J, leaving 17 bases between. In germline, CDR1 is SGHVS, CDR2 FQNEAQ. The CDR3 runs 16 residues. The CDR3 is CASSPYLQTSTGELFF. The DNA of the CDR3 is TGTGCCAGCAGCCCATACCTACAGACGAGCACCGGGGAGCTGTTTTTT.

V is TRBV19 and J is TRBJ2-4; 11 positions agree with TRBD1. This CDR3 spans 14 amino acids. Unmatched junction bases numbered 7, after V lost 7 bases and J lost 8 bases. Germline V gene lookup returns CDR1 LNHDA and CDR2 SQIVND (reference sequence). This chain's CDR3 is CASNPGQGVDIQYF. The CDR3 DNA reads as TGTGCCAGTAACCCGGGACAGGGGGTAGACATTCAGTACTTC.

This chain links TRBV14 with TRBJ1-1; tentative D call: TRBD1 (6 bases). V was trimmed by 8 bases and J by 4 bases, leaving 17 bases between them. There are 14 residues in the CDR3. Looked up from germline, CDR1 is SGHDN and CDR2 is FVKESK. This chain's CDR3 is CASVLIGGLTEAFF. The CDR3 region has the DNA TGTGCCAGCGTGCTGATCGGGGGGCTCACTGAAGCTTTCTTT.

This clone was seen more than once but under ten times. V is TRBV6-5 and J is TRBJ1-3; a weak D match, TRBD1 (6 bases). The CDR3 runs to 14 residues. With 5 bases removed from V and 8 bases from J, the gap between germline ends came to 16 bases. In germline, CDR1 is MNHEY, CDR2 SVGAGI. The CDR3 here is CASSVDPGGHTIYF. In DNA, the CDR3 is TGTGCCAGCAGTGTAGACCCGGGGGGCCACACCATATATTTT.

The chain links TRBV7-2 to TRBJ2-5, with TRBD1 matching over 8 bases. Trimming at V came to 1 base and at J to 1 base, leaving 2 bases not matched to a gene. This CDR3 is 15 amino acids long. Germline V lookup: CDR1 SGHTA, CDR2 FQGNSA. CDR3 loop: CASSLGTGIQETQYF. The CDR3 DNA follows: TGTGCCAGCAGCTTAGGGACAGGGATCCAAGAGACCCAGTACTTC.

The gene calls are TRBV7-2 and TRBJ2-5; 7 bases fit TRBD2. Unmatched junction bases numbered 4, after V lost 3 bases and J lost 12 bases. Germline-derived CDR1 and CDR2 are SGHTA and FQGNSA. The CDR3 contains 11 residues. DNA of the CDR3: TGTGCCAGCAGCTTTAGCGGGCGGGAGTACTTC. Translation: CASSFSGREYF.

The V gene is TRBV2, the J gene TRBJ2-2, with D maybe TRBD2 (5 bases). V was pared by 5 bases and J by 3 bases, with 10 bases between. Germline lookup yields CDR1 SNHLY and CDR2 FYNNEI. The CDR3 is 14 residues long. The CDR3 DNA reads TGTGCCAGCAGTTCCGCGCGGGACACCGGGGAGCTGTTTTTT. Translation: CASSSARDTGELFF.

The rearrangement joins TRBV2 to TRBJ2-5; possibly TRBD1 for D (5 bases). Between the trimmed V and J ends, which lost 6 bases and 5 bases, there was a span of 10 bases. The CDR3 covers 12 residues. The germline CDR1 and CDR2 sequences are SNHLY and FYNNEI. The CDR3 spells CASRAGAETQYF. The CDR3 DNA follows: TGTGCCAGCAGAGCTGGGGCGGAGACCCAGTACTTC.

This clone was seen just once. This sequence joins TRBV7-8 and TRBJ2-1, with 7 bases that match TRBD1. The length of the CDR3 is 14 residues. The V segment lost 1 base and the J segment 8 bases; nucleotides outside the gene matches: 5. The germline CDR1 and CDR2 sequences are SGHVS and FQNEAQ. DNA of the CDR3: TGTGCCAGCAGCTTAGGAGGGGACAGCGATGAGCAGTTCTTC. Amino acid sequence: CASSLGGDSDEQFF. Complete variable domain (other parts from reference TRBV7-8 and TRBJ2-1): GAGVSQSPRYKVAKRGQDVALRCDPISGHVSLFWYQQALGQGPEFLTYFQNEAQLDKSGLPSDRFFAERPEGSVSTLKIQRTQQEDSAVYLCASSLGGDSDEQFFGPGTRLTVL.

The chain uses TRBV19 and TRBJ2-6; D remains ambiguous. Germline loops: CDR1 LNHDA, CDR2 SQIVND (reference sequence). The V gene lost 3 bases and the J gene lost 0 bases, with 6 bases spanning the gap. This CDR3 spans 15 amino acids. The CDR3 region has the DNA TGTGCCAGTAGTATCTCCAGCTCTGGGGCCAACGTCCTGACTTTC. Translated: CASSISSSGANVLTF.

J is TRBJ1-1 and V is TRBV14, with 12 nucleotides matching TRBD1. CDR3 size: 17 residues. The germline gives CDR1 SGHDN, CDR2 FVKESK. Trimming took 0 bases from V and 5 from J; bases not matched to a gene: 7. The CDR3: CASSQDGDRGRRTEAFF. The CDR3 coding sequence is TGTGCCAGCAGCCAAGATGGGGACAGGGGGCGCAGGACTGAAGCTTTCTTT.

The chain links TRBV28 to TRBJ2-1; D unclear. V gave up 5 bases and J gave up 0 bases, with 14 bases separating them. The V gene's germline CDR1 is MDHEN and CDR2 SYDVKM. This CDR3 is built from 16 residues. CDR3 sequence: CASSLRSESSYNEQFF. CDR3 DNA: TGTGCCAGCAGTCTGAGAAGCGAGAGCTCCTACAATGAGCAGTTCTTC. The full variable domain, rest sourced from reference TRBV28 and TRBJ2-1, is DVKVTQSSRYLVKRTGEKVFLECVQDMDHENMFWYRQDPGLGLRLIYFSYDVKMKEKGDIPEGYSVSREKKERFSLILESASTNQTSMYLCASSLRSESSYNEQFFGPGTRLTVL.

This clone turned up a few times. The chain joins TRBV6-5 to TRBJ2-1; 9 bases match TRBD2. CDR1 and CDR2 from the germline V gene are MNHEY and SVGAGI. The CDR3 is 15 amino acids. V shed 0 bases and J 8 bases; nucleotides not matched to a gene: 5. The CDR3 here is CASSYSASGIDEQFF. The CDR3 nucleotides are TGTGCCAGCAGTTACTCGGCTAGCGGGATCGATGAGCAGTTCTTC.

The chain employs TRBV2 and TRBJ2-7; 12 nucleotides match TRBD2. The CDR3 is 19 residues long. Germline V gene lookup returns CDR1 SNHLY and CDR2 FYNNEI. The trim removed 8 bases at V and 2 bases at J, leaving 19 bases unmatched. The CDR3 reads CASLGLAGGPSLGPYEQYF. The CDR3 DNA follows: TGTGCCAGCCTGGGGCTAGCGGGAGGGCCCTCATTAGGTCCCTACGAGCAGTACTTC.

The chain combines TRBV13 with TRBJ2-7; maybe TRBD2 (6 bases). This CDR3 region has 17 residues. V lost 4 bases, J lost 0 bases, and 19 bases lay in between. Germline CDR1 is PRHDT and CDR2 is FYEKMQ (reference sequence). The DNA of the CDR3 is TGTGCCAGCAGCTCCTCCCTGGGACTTTATAGCTCCTACGAGCAGTACTTC. The encoded protein is CASSSSLGLYSSYEQYF.

This clone has only a few counts. This chain joins TRBV27 and TRBJ2-6; TRBD2 matches at 8 bases. V shed 6 bases, J shed 0 bases, and the junction held 7 bases outside the gene matches. This CDR3 comprises 17 residues. CDR1 is MNHEY, CDR2 SMNVEV, per germline (reference sequence). The CDR3 region is CASRPDSGSSGANVLTF. Written as DNA, the CDR3 is TGTGCCAGCAGGCCGGACAGCGGGAGCTCTGGGGCCAACGTCCTGACTTTC.

The chain couples TRBV29-1 to TRBJ2-5, with 7 bases identical to TRBD1. CDR1 and CDR2 (germline): SQVTM, ANQGSEA. The CDR3 loop spans 15 amino acids. The V segment lost 6 bases and the J segment 7 bases; nucleotides outside the gene matches: 17. In DNA form, the CDR3 reads TGCAGCGTCCTACACCGGGACAGTGGTTTGCGGACCCAGTACTTC. Protein: CSVLHRDSGLRTQYF.